The present entry profiles one T cell receptor beta chain with its context. Time point in this sample: after dendritic cell vaccination, including at tumor progression/relapse. These data belong to a study of glioma-infiltrating T cells after dendritic cell vaccination. Across the whole study: Autologous tumor lysate-pulsed dendritic cell vaccination was given between about 2002 and 2013.

The assay was immunoSEQ multiplex PCR, and TCRdb's table has in-frame clones only and misses some. The top ten hold around 2.9% of the sample, which has about 25,000 clones, roughly nine tenths seen once. Per the germline V gene, CDR1 is ENHRY and CDR2 is SYGVKD. With 4 bases removed from V and 2 bases from J, the gap between germline ends came to 6 bases. This CDR3 has 12 amino acids. The chain recombines TRBV10-3 with TRBJ2-7; D unclear. The sample here was blood, taken after dendritic cell vaccination. This TCR derives from a human donor with glioblastoma. CDR3 nucleotides: TGTGCCATCAGTGCGACAACCTACGAGCAGTACTTC. Its translation: CAISATTYEQYF.